This TCR beta chain derives from a study of blood T cell repertoires in COVID-19. Study-wide background: The analysed material was cDNA or gDNA that came from T cells, B-cell-depleted T cells, or PBMCs.

Unmatched junction bases numbered 7, after V lost 3 bases and J lost 6 bases. Germline V gives CDR1 SGHTA, CDR2 FQGNSA. This CDR3 spans 15 amino acids. Study processing details: Reference gene primer amplification in the assay estimated nucleated cell counts. Assay used: immunoSEQ multiplex PCR; TCRdb lists only in-frame clones, some missing. D and trimming were read from the DNA, whereas the V and J calls and clone size are those reported in that table. The table shows under 200,000 clones, with roughly 88% occurring only once. This TCR came from a man younger than 35 with acute or convalescent COVID-19. The sample was peripheral blood. The chain has TRBV7-2 and TRBJ1-4; TRBD1 matches at 7 bases. The CDR3 DNA is TGTGCCAGCAGCTTGCATGGGACAGCCGATGAAAAACTGTTTTTT. Its protein product is CASSLHGTADEKLFF.